A single sample gave rise to the 24 T cell receptor beta chains below, sequenced in a study of resident and recirculating memory T cells in vitiligo. This table comes from immunoSEQ multiplex PCR, and its TCRdb copy is limited to in-frame clones, with some not included. The table lists 70,000 to 85,000 clones, roughly 92% of them singletons. Sequencing input: blood. The receptor set was obtained from a male donor with vitiligo.

The chain recombines TRBV2 with TRBJ1-5, with TRBD1 matching over 8 bases. Trimming removed 4 bases from V and 7 bases from J; junction bases left unmatched: 9. Germline V CDR1 and CDR2: SNHLY, FYNNEI. CDR3 size: 15 residues. The CDR3 region is CASSVRTGSRQPQHF. CDR3 DNA: TGTGCCAGCAGTGTCCGGACAGGGTCGCGGCAGCCCCAGCATTTT.

This chain uses TRBV5-4 with TRBJ1-4, with 9 bases aligning to TRBD1. The trim removed 4 bases at V and 6 bases at J, leaving 7 bases unmatched. The CDR3 has 15 residues. Germline lookup yields CDR1 SGHNT and CDR2 YYREEE (reference sequence). The CDR3 reads CASSLRQGDYEKLFF. The CDR3 DNA follows: TGTGCCAGCAGCCTCCGACAGGGGGATTATGAAAAACTGTTTTTT.

This chain links TRBV2 with TRBJ2-7, with D perhaps TRBD1 (6 bases). V lost 6 bases and J lost 2, with 14 bases in between. Germline V gene data show CDR1 as SNHLY and CDR2 as FYNNEI. The CDR3 covers 14 residues. This chain's CDR3 is CASREQGLTYEQYF. The CDR3 DNA reads TGTGCCAGCAGGGAACAGGGTCTGACCTACGAGCAGTACTTC.

The DNA of the CDR3 is TGTGCCAGCAGCTTAGAGCCTAGCTTTAGCGAGCAGTACTTC. Translated, it gives CASSLEPSFSEQYF. The J gene is TRBJ2-7, the V gene TRBV7-6; perhaps TRBD2 as D (5 bases). Germline assignment: CDR1 SGHVS and CDR2 FNYEAQ. Trimming took 1 base from V and 6 from J, leaving 13 bases between them. This CDR3 spans 14 amino acids.

This chain connects TRBV18 to TRBJ1-4; D is unclear. The CDR3 covers 13 residues. Germline assignment: CDR1 KGHSH and CDR2 LQKENI. V lost 3 bases and J lost 8, with 10 bases in between. The CDR3 bases are TGTGCCAGCTCACCCGGGGAAGGGGAAAAACTGTTTTTT. Its translation is CASSPGEGEKLFF.

The V gene is TRBV2, the J gene TRBJ1-4, with TRBD1 matching over 7 bases. The ends lost 7 bases at V and 0 bases at J; junction bases unmatched: 11. Germline assignment: CDR1 SNHLY and CDR2 FYNNEI. CDR3 size: 17 residues. The CDR3: CASTRVDRAATNEKLFF. DNA of the CDR3: TGTGCCAGCACGAGGGTCGACAGGGCAGCAACTAATGAAAAACTGTTTTTT.

V and J are TRBV6-5 and TRBJ2-2; 8 bases map to TRBD1. The length of the CDR3 is 16 residues. After removal of 4 bases from V and 1 base from J, the junction contained 5 bases not matched to a gene. The V gene's germline CDR1 is MNHEY and CDR2 SVGAGI. The CDR3 nucleotides read TGTGCCAGCAGTTCCTGGGGACAGGTGAACACCGGGGAGCTGTTTTTT. The encoded protein is CASSSWGQVNTGELFF.

This clone was seen a few times. This chain uses TRBV10-1 with TRBJ1-6; weak D call: TRBD1 (5 bases). The ends were cut back, 6 bases at V and 3 bases at J, with 6 bases in the middle. There are 13 residues in the CDR3. CDR1 WNHNN and CDR2 SYGVQD come from the germline V gene (reference sequence). The chain's CDR3 is CASRTDYNSPLHF. CDR3 coding DNA: TGCGCCAGCAGGACAGACTATAATTCACCCCTCCACTTT.

This clone was seen once. The chain carries TRBV2 and TRBJ2-3, with TRBD2 identical over 8 bases. Unmatched junction bases numbered 8, after V lost 7 bases and J lost 2 bases. Germline-derived CDR1 and CDR2 are SNHLY and FYNNEI. The CDR3 runs to 15 residues. CDR3 loop: CASTKAGGLTDTQYF. CDR3 bases: TGTGCCAGCACGAAGGCGGGGGGCCTCACAGATACGCAGTATTTT.

The J gene is TRBJ2-5, the V gene TRBV7-8; tentatively, D is TRBD1 (5 bases). Germline V gene data show CDR1 as SGHVS and CDR2 as FQNEAQ. The CDR3 runs 14 residues. Trimming left V 3 bases short and J 4 bases short, with 12 bases between. CDR3 residues: CASSFSGAPETQYF. The CDR3 coding sequence is TGTGCCAGCAGCTTTAGTGGGGCCCCAGAGACCCAGTACTTC.

The rearrangement links TRBV28 to TRBJ1-1, with 7 bases matching TRBD1. The V gene end was trimmed by 7 bases and the J gene end by 7 bases; junction bases not matched to a gene: 6. This CDR3 has 12 residues. Per the germline V gene, CDR1 is MDHEN and CDR2 is SYDVKM. CDR3 protein: CASILQGDEAFF. The CDR3 nucleotides are TGTGCCAGCATACTGCAGGGGGATGAAGCTTTCTTT.

This chain uses TRBV2 with TRBJ1-1; D gene unclear. This CDR3 has 12 residues. V was cut by 6 bases and J by 0 bases, with 5 bases left in between. Germline lookup yields CDR1 SNHLY and CDR2 FYNNEI. The DNA for the CDR3 is TGTGCCAGCAGCGGGATGAACACTGAAGCTTTCTTT. Protein: CASSGMNTEAFF.

This clone was detected once. CDR3 protein: CASSFSERFSYEQYF. The CDR3 DNA reads as TGCGCCAGCAGCTTTTCCGAGAGGTTCTCCTACGAGCAGTACTTC. V is TRBV5-1 and J is TRBJ2-7; unclear D gene. Germline V gene data show CDR1 as SGHRS and CDR2 as YFSETQ. V was shortened by 2 bases and J by 0 bases, with 12 bases between the two germline ends. This CDR3 contains 15 residues.

The J gene is TRBJ2-5, the V gene TRBV5-1; TRBD2 is a possible D gene (5 bases). The germline V gene has CDR1 SGHRS and CDR2 YFSETQ. The CDR3 is 15 amino acids. Trimming removed 1 base from V and 3 bases from J, with 13 bases in between. CDR3 DNA: TGCGCCAGCAGCTTGCAGTCGGGGTCCAAAGAGACCCAGTACTTC. Protein sequence: CASSLQSGSKETQYF.

The J gene is TRBJ2-3, the V gene TRBV6-5; no firm D call. This CDR3 has 13 amino acids. Germline loops: CDR1 MNHEY, CDR2 SVGAGI. V was clipped by 0 bases and J by 6 bases, with 7 bases between them. The CDR3 nucleotides read TGTGCCAGCAGTTACTCGAATGGCGATACGCAGTATTTT. Translation: CASSYSNGDTQYF.

Written as DNA, the CDR3 is TGTGCCAGCAGTGTTAATATGAACACTGAAGCTTTCTTT. Protein product: CASSVNMNTEAFF. The chain employs TRBV6-1 and TRBJ1-1; D gene ambiguous. The CDR3 contains 13 residues. Trimming cost V 4 bases and J 0 bases, with 6 bases left between them. Germline V lookup: CDR1 MNHNS, CDR2 SASEGT.

V usage is TRBV19 and J usage is TRBJ2-2; perhaps TRBD2 as D (6 bases). Germline V gene data show CDR1 as LNHDA and CDR2 as SQIVND (reference sequence). The CDR3 consists of 14 residues. Trimming removed 6 bases at V and 5 bases at J, with 13 bases between. CDR3 protein: CASRGMAGTGELFF. As DNA, the CDR3 is TGTGCCAGTAGGGGGATGGCGGGGACCGGGGAGCTGTTTTTT.

The rearrangement joins TRBV6-5 to TRBJ1-1; D is unresolved. Trimming took 7 bases from V and 5 from J, leaving 8 bases between them. The CDR3 consists of 11 residues. In germline, CDR1 is MNHEY, CDR2 SVGAGI. The CDR3 DNA sequence: TGTGCCAGCAACGGTGCGACTGAAGCTTTCTTT. It is translated as CASNGATEAFF.

V gene TRBV9 combines with J gene TRBJ1-4, with TRBD1 as a possible D gene (5 bases). The CDR3 totals 17 residues. Germline CDR1 is SGDLS and CDR2 is YYNGEE. With 3 bases removed from V and 1 base from J, the gap between germline ends came to 16 bases. The CDR3 protein is CASSARAGYLTNEKLFF. The CDR3, as DNA: TGTGCCAGCAGCGCCCGGGCAGGGTACTTAACTAATGAAAAACTGTTTTTT.

The sample holds one count of this clone. V and J are TRBV7-2 and TRBJ1-1; tentatively, D is TRBD1 (5 bases). Germline V gene data show CDR1 as SGHTA and CDR2 as FQGNSA. The CDR3 contains 15 residues. V dropped 5 bases and J dropped 0 bases, with 13 bases sitting between them. The CDR3 bases are TGTGCCAGCAGCCCCGGGGGTCGTATGAACACTGAAGCTTTCTTT. This encodes CASSPGGRMNTEAFF.

This chain joins TRBV7-2 and TRBJ1-2; 9 nucleotides line up with TRBD1. The CDR3 totals 15 residues. Trimming at V came to 3 bases and at J to 8 bases, leaving 10 bases not matched to a gene. The germline V gene encodes CDR1 SGHTA and CDR2 FQGNSA. In DNA, the CDR3 is TGTGCCAGCAGCTTGAAAGTGGACAGGGGTAGCGGCTACACCTTC. Translating it yields CASSLKVDRGSGYTF.

The J gene is TRBJ1-1, the V gene TRBV7-3; perhaps TRBD1 as D (6 bases). This CDR3 has 13 residues. CDR1 SGHTA and CDR2 FQGTGA come from the germline V gene. With 6 bases removed from V and 9 bases from J, the gap between germline ends came to 17 bases. The DNA of the CDR3 is TGTGCCAGCAGACCCGCAGGGGTGAGGAAAGCTTTCTTT. Amino acids: CASRPAGVRKAFF.

The V and J genes are TRBV9 and TRBJ2-7, with TRBD1 matching 9 bases. The V gene's germline CDR1 is SGDLS and CDR2 YYNGEE. V lost 0 bases to trimming and J lost 4 bases; unmatched junction nucleotides: 5. The CDR3 runs to 15 residues. The CDR3 nucleotides read TGTGCCAGCAGCGTAGTCGGGGACAGGGATTACGAGCAGTACTTC. As protein: CASSVVGDRDYEQYF.

The gene calls are TRBV7-9 and TRBJ2-1; 11 nucleotides match TRBD1. V dropped 5 bases and J dropped 8; count of bases not matched to a gene: 8. Germline V gene lookup returns CDR1 SEHNR and CDR2 FQNEAQ (reference sequence). CDR3 size: 15 residues. The CDR3 region is CASSPGQGAFDEQFF. Written as DNA, the CDR3 is TGTGCCAGCAGCCCTGGACAGGGGGCTTTCGATGAGCAGTTCTTC.